This TCR beta chain was recorded in a study of T-cell memory formation after mild COVID-19 (dated by TCRdb to the early 2020s). About the study as a whole: TCR sequence clusters from the two donors were largely donor specific. In a couple of donors, T-cell clones that expanded and contracted after mild COVID-19 were followed by sequencing TCRalpha and TCRbeta repertoires longitudinally. The cohort comprised two young, previously healthy adult volunteers, one female and one male.

This clonotype occurred a few times. Its antigen is still unknown. One base away there is no much larger clone; base qualities are not given. Ficoll-Paque density gradient centrifugation was used to isolate PBMCs. From cysteine to phenylalanine, the CDR3 is 12 amino acids long. Only the CDR3 portion is preserved as DNA: 36 bases, with reading frame beginning at the first base. V and J are trimmed by 7 bases and 2 bases, and the gene matches miss 4 bases of the junction. CDR1 is given as SQVTM and CDR2 as ANQGSEA, both from the germline V gene. Sequencing was carried out with an Illumina NovaSeq 6000. TCRalpha and TCRbeta cDNA libraries were built by 5'RACE with constant-segment primers, adding sample barcodes and unique molecular identifiers. RNA was extracted from every sample with Trizol reagent. The libraries were amplified in two PCR steps, and the second step added a second sample barcode and Illumina TruSeq adapters. Libraries were sequenced on an Illumina NovaSeq with 2 x 150 bp paired-end reads. From the authors' description of their analysis: The reads were demultiplexed and collapsed into UMI-guided consensus sequences using migec v1.2.7. Using mixcr v2.1.11, UMI consensuses were aligned to TRA and TRB V and J templates and then assembled into clonotypes. A clonotype was counted as expanded or contracted only if both edgeR and NoisET called the change significant, with noise models trained on biological replicates. edgeR calls used a false discovery rate-adjusted p below 0.01 and a log2 fold-change threshold of 1. PCA with hierarchical clustering of max-normalized trajectories of the 1000 most abundant clonotypes was used as exploratory dynamics analysis. Separately sequenced CD4+ and CD8+ repertoires were used to assign the CD4 or CD8 phenotype of responding clones. Starting from the raw public reads, TCRdb applied fastp trimming at Q25, assembled clones with MiXCR and retained in-frame beta chains. Every CDR3 protein is listed once, alongside the most common genes and DNA of its rows. TCRdb, rather than the study authors, made the V and J calls. The sample yields about 180,000 distinct CDR3 sequences; 16% were counted once. The ten largest make up roughly 1.9% of the sample.

General findings and caveats noted by the study authors: Contracting CD4+ clones were found mainly in CM and EM memory subsets, while CD8+ clones were enriched in EMRA. Whether the second-wave clones peaking on day 37 were SARS-CoV-2 specific was not confirmed. Only a couple of mild cases were covered by the study, and larger cohorts that include severe cases with pre-infection samples were considered necessary. Clones contracting from day 15 to 85 had balanced CD4/CD8 phenotypes, while a second wave expanding from day 15 to 37 was biased towards CD4+. The detection of some responding clones in pre-infection memory suggests that pre-existing cross-reactive memory T cells joined the SARS-CoV-2 response.

Sequences were obtained from PBMCs or a T cell subset sorted from them (not recorded which). The TCR comes from an adult woman who had mild COVID-19 (a few samples of this study predate the infection). The sample titles of this study are shuffled in the database, so cell type and time point are left out; the donor was told from shared clones. The sequence links TRBV29-1 to TRBJ1-2; TRBD1 agrees with 7 junctional bases. The DNA sequence is TGCAGCGCTGGACAGGCAAACTATGGCTACACCTTC. It encodes CSAGQANYGYTF.